This is a list of T cell receptor beta chains from one sample in a study of cytomegalovirus exposure and HLA in healthy donors. Clones were read by immunoSEQ multiplex PCR, and TCRdb kept only the in-frame ones, dropping some. The top ten hold almost 1.5% of the sample, which has fewer than 250,000 clones, more than 75% seen once. The specimen sequenced was PBMCs. The receptors come from a woman aged 18-35 years in good health and CMV-seronegative. Each CDR3 is given with its conserved first and last residue. The order of the fields is CDR3 DNA, CDR3 protein, V gene, clone size, D gene, J gene. A D gene is named only where the DNA matches it firmly. Only part of the rows carry a size: once, few, many, or a class if the clone is expanded.

DNA: TGTGCCAGTAGGAATGGGGACAGGGACCAAGAGACCCAGTACTTC
CDR3: CASRNGDRDQETQYF
V: TRBV19
size: once
D: TRBD1
J: TRBJ2-5

DNA: TGTGCCAGCAGTTACGACGGGGGGGGATACTATGGCTACACCTTC
CDR3: CASSYDGGGYYGYTF
V: TRBV6-5
size: once
D: NA
J: TRBJ1-2

DNA: TGTGCCAGCTCACCACCGGGGGGGGCGGATAATGAGCAGTTCTTC
CDR3: CASSPPGGADNEQFF
V: TRBV18
size: NA
D: NA
J: TRBJ2-1

DNA: TGCGCCAGCAGCCAAGAGGGGCGGGAGACCGGGGAGCTGTTTTTT
CDR3: CASSQEGRETGELFF
V: TRBV4-1
size: few
D: TRBD2
J: TRBJ2-2

DNA: TGTGCCACCAGCAGATCTATGACAGGGGCCACTGAAGCTTTCTTT
CDR3: CATSRSMTGATEAFF
V: TRBV15
size: NA
D: TRBD1
J: TRBJ1-1

DNA: TGTGCCAGCTCAGACAGGGATTCCTTCTATAGCAATCAGCCCCAGCATTTT
CDR3: CASSDRDSFYSNQPQHF
V: TRBV18
size: NA
D: TRBD1
J: TRBJ1-5

DNA: TGCGCCAGCAGCCTTGGGACAGGGTTCAACACTGAAGCTTTCTTT
CDR3: CASSLGTGFNTEAFF
V: TRBV5-1
size: NA
D: TRBD1
J: TRBJ1-1

DNA: TGTGCCACCAGCAGAGAGGATAGGAGAACAGATACGCAGTATTTT
CDR3: CATSREDRRTDTQYF
V: TRBV15
size: NA
D: NA
J: TRBJ2-3

DNA: TGCGCCAGCAGCCAAGCGAAGAATTTATGGACAGAACTTAATGAAAAACTGTTTTTT
CDR3: CASSQAKNLWTELNEKLFF
V: TRBV4-1
size: NA
D: NA
J: TRBJ1-4

DNA: TGTGCCAGCAGCCGATTTGGGGCGGCGAACACTGAAGCTTTCTTT
CDR3: CASSRFGAANTEAFF
V: TRBV7-2
size: NA
D: NA
J: TRBJ1-1

DNA: TGTGCCATCAGTCAGGACAGCCCCTACCGATATGGCTACACCTTC
CDR3: CAISQDSPYRYGYTF
V: TRBV10-3
size: NA
D: NA
J: TRBJ1-2

DNA: TGTGCCAGCCACCTCGGGACAAACAATGAGCAGTTCTTC
CDR3: CASHLGTNNEQFF
V: TRBV5-4
size: NA
D: NA
J: TRBJ2-1

DNA: TGTGCCAGCAGTGAAATGGGAGGGTATTACTACGAGCAGTACTTC
CDR3: CASSEMGGYYYEQYF
V: TRBV2
size: NA
D: TRBD2
J: TRBJ2-7

DNA: TGTGCCAGCAGCTTATTTACTCGGTCGAACACTGAAGCTTTCTTT
CDR3: CASSLFTRSNTEAFF
V: TRBV5-6
size: NA
D: NA
J: TRBJ1-1

DNA: TGCGCCAGCAGCTTGGTCGGGGGGGCCTCCTACAATGAGCAGTTCTTC
CDR3: CASSLVGGASYNEQFF
V: TRBV5-1
size: NA
D: TRBD2
J: TRBJ2-1

DNA: TGTGCCAGCAGAAACCCGGGACTCGAGCCCTACGAGCAGTACTTC
CDR3: CASRNPGLEPYEQYF
V: TRBV6-1
size: NA
D: NA
J: TRBJ2-7

DNA: TGTGCCAGCAGCTTGTACAGGGAGGGTCAGCCCCAGCATTTT
CDR3: CASSLYREGQPQHF
V: TRBV5-8
size: once
D: NA
J: TRBJ1-5

DNA: TGTGCCAGCAGTGAGGGGTTGTGGGGGCAGGATCAGCCCCAGCATTTT
CDR3: CASSEGLWGQDQPQHF
V: TRBV2
size: NA
D: NA
J: TRBJ1-5

DNA: TGTGCCAGCGGATCACAGGGGGCTGTTCGTCAAGGGGCCAACGTCCTGACTTTC
CDR3: CASGSQGAVRQGANVLTF
V: TRBV2
size: NA
D: TRBD1
J: TRBJ2-6

DNA: TGTGCCAGCTCACCACCGGGCGAGAACACTGAAGCTTTCTTT
CDR3: CASSPPGENTEAFF
V: TRBV18
size: NA
D: NA
J: TRBJ1-1

DNA: TGTGCCAGCAGCGTAGTCGACAGGAATGAAAAACTGTTTTTT
CDR3: CASSVVDRNEKLFF
V: TRBV9
size: NA
D: NA
J: TRBJ1-4

DNA: TGTGCCAGCAGTGGGGGGAGTAGGGTCTTTTCTGGAAACACCATATATTTT
CDR3: CASSGGSRVFSGNTIYF
V: TRBV28
size: NA
D: NA
J: TRBJ1-3

DNA: TGTGCCAGTAGTCCGGCCCTTAGACAGGTCGGCTATGGCTACACCTTC
CDR3: CASSPALRQVGYGYTF
V: TRBV19
size: few
D: NA
J: TRBJ1-2

DNA: TGCGCCAGCAGGTCACCGGGGGGCGGCTATGGCTACACCTTC
CDR3: CASRSPGGGYGYTF
V: TRBV4-1
size: NA
D: NA
J: TRBJ1-2

DNA: TGTGCCAGCAGTGCAGGACAGGAATGGAACACTGAAGCTTTCTTT
CDR3: CASSAGQEWNTEAFF
V: TRBV6-6
size: once
D: TRBD1
J: TRBJ1-1

DNA: TGCGCCAGCAGCTCCCATCCGGGAGGAAACTATGGCTACACCTTC
CDR3: CASSSHPGGNYGYTF
V: TRBV5-1
size: NA
D: NA
J: TRBJ1-2

DNA: TGTGCCAGCAGTCCGGGACAGGGGACAGATACGCAGTATTTT
CDR3: CASSPGQGTDTQYF
V: TRBV6-1
size: few
D: TRBD1
J: TRBJ2-3

DNA: TGTGCCAGTAGTAGTTCGGATACGCAGTATTTT
CDR3: CASSSSDTQYF
V: TRBV19
size: NA
D: NA
J: TRBJ2-3

DNA: TGTGCCAGCACGGCAGGGTTGGGGCCCTATCAGCCCCAGCATTTT
CDR3: CASTAGLGPYQPQHF
V: TRBV7-2
size: NA
D: NA
J: TRBJ1-5

DNA: TGCGCCAGCAGGCCCTCAGGGATCTCTGGAAACACCATATATTTT
CDR3: CASRPSGISGNTIYF
V: TRBV5-1
size: NA
D: NA
J: TRBJ1-3

DNA: TGTGCCAGCAGTACCCCGGGACAAGGATACAATGAGCAGTTCTTC
CDR3: CASSTPGQGYNEQFF
V: TRBV6-1
size: once
D: NA
J: TRBJ2-1

DNA: TGTGCCAGCAGCTTGCAGGGCCGGAGCTCTGGAAACACCATATATTTT
CDR3: CASSLQGRSSGNTIYF
V: TRBV5-4
size: NA
D: NA
J: TRBJ1-3

DNA: TGTGCCAGCAGCCAACACCGTAACACTGAAGCTTTCTTT
CDR3: CASSQHRNTEAFF
V: TRBV7-3
size: NA
D: NA
J: TRBJ1-1

DNA: TGTGCCAGCAGCCTCCGGGACAGGGAGAACACTGAAGCTTTCTTT
CDR3: CASSLRDRENTEAFF
V: TRBV13
size: NA
D: TRBD1
J: TRBJ1-1

DNA: TGTGCCAGCAGCCCCTCCGACCAGGGGTATGGCTACACCTTC
CDR3: CASSPSDQGYGYTF
V: TRBV11-2
size: few
D: NA
J: TRBJ1-2

DNA: TGTGCCAGCAGCCAAGATCAAAGCGGGGGGGCCACCTACGAGCAGTACTTC
CDR3: CASSQDQSGGATYEQYF
V: TRBV4-2
size: NA
D: TRBD2
J: TRBJ2-7

DNA: TGTGCCAGCAGCTTAGTCGGGGGGACGAGTGAAAAACTGTTTTTT
CDR3: CASSLVGGTSEKLFF
V: TRBV7-9
size: NA
D: NA
J: TRBJ1-4

DNA: TGTGCCAGCAGTTTTAGCGGGATCGCCTACAATGAGCAGTTCTTC
CDR3: CASSFSGIAYNEQFF
V: TRBV5-6
size: once
D: TRBD2
J: TRBJ2-1

DNA: TGTGCCAGCAGCCTTGGGACAGGCAGCCCCTACGAGCAGTACTTC
CDR3: CASSLGTGSPYEQYF
V: TRBV5-6
size: once
D: TRBD1
J: TRBJ2-7

DNA: TGTGCCAGCAGCTCCACAGGGAAGGGGAACACTGAAGCTTTCTTT
CDR3: CASSSTGKGNTEAFF
V: TRBV6-6
size: NA
D: NA
J: TRBJ1-1

DNA: TGTGCCAGCAGGGAAAAACAGGGTGCAACTAATGAAAAACTGTTTTTT
CDR3: CASREKQGATNEKLFF
V: TRBV2
size: NA
D: NA
J: TRBJ1-4

DNA: TGTGCCAGCAGGGCAGATAATCAGCCCCAGCATTTT
CDR3: CASRADNQPQHF
V: TRBV2
size: NA
D: NA
J: TRBJ1-5